The entry below describes one T cell receptor (beta chain). Antigen: not known. Expressed TCRB transcripts were sequenced because the isolated RNA had all been reverse transcribed beforehand. Data came from immunoSEQ multiplex PCR; TCRdb stores just in-frame clones and leaves some out. The data contain some 160,000 clones, around 9.7% of them singletons. Via CD45RO/CCR7/CD25/CD127/CD95/CD27, cells of the CD4+ naive, central memory, regulatory and stem cell-like memory subsets were sorted. The data were obtained in a study of beta chain features in type 1 diabetes. Study as a whole: In all, about 110 million sorted cells from all samples were analyzed. Whole-study findings and limits: With patients and controls alike, PCR might favor shorter templates to an equal degree. Shortening of TCRB CDR3s, moderate but significant, appeared in all four CD4+ subsets of Type 1 diabetes patients. Compared to healthy donors, patients appeared to have naive, central memory and Treg TCRB repertoires that were more alike.

The CDR3 covers 16 residues. The trim removed 3 bases at V and 4 bases at J, leaving 1 base unmatched. Looked up from germline, CDR1 is SGHTA and CDR2 is FQGTGA. The receptor was isolated from a woman between 25 and 40 years old with type 1 diabetes. The sample taken for sequencing was central memory CD4+ T cells from blood. The rearrangement uses TRBV7-3 and TRBJ2-1; 15 nucleotides align to TRBD2. CDR3 amino acids: CASSFGTSGGYNEQFF. Here the CDR3 DNA reads TGTGCCAGCAGCTTCGGGACTAGCGGGGGGTACAATGAGCAGTTCTTC.